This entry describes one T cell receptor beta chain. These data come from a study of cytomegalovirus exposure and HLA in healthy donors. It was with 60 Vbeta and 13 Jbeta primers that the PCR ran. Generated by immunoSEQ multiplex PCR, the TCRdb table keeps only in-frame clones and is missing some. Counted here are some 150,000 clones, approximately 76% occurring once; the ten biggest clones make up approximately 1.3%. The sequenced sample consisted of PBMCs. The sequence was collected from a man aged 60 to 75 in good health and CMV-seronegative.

CDR3 DNA sequence: TGTGCCATCACCCCCGGGGAATACACTGAAGCTTTCTTT. This translates into CAITPGEYTEAFF. The chain links TRBV10-3 to TRBJ1-1; D is uncertain. The CDR3 extends over 13 amino acids. The V and J ends lost 7 bases and 3 bases respectively, with 12 bases between them. Germline V lookup: CDR1 ENHRY, CDR2 SYGVKD.